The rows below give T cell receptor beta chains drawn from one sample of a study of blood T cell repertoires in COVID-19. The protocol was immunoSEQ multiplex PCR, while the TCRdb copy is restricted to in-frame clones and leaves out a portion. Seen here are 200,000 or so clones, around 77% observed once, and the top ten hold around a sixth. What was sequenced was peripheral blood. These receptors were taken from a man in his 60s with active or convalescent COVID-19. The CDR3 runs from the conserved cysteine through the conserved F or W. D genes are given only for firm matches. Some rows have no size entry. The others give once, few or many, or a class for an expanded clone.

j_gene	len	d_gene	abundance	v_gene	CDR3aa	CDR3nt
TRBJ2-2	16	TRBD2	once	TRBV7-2	CASSLREGSRGGELFF	TGTGCCAGCAGCTTAAGGGAGGGGTCGCGAGGCGGGGAGCTGTTTTTT
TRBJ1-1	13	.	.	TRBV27	CASSLYGATEAFF	TGTGCCAGCAGTTTATACGGAGCCACTGAAGCTTTCTTT
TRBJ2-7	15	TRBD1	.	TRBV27	CASSSFRTGAYEQYF	TGTGCCAGCAGTTCGTTTCGGACAGGGGCGTACGAGCAGTACTTC
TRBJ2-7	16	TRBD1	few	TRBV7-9	CASSLSGTVRSYEQYF	TGTGCCAGCAGCCTATCCGGGACAGTTCGCTCCTACGAGCAGTACTTC
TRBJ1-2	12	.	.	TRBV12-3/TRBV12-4	CASSPQIYGYTF	TGTGCCAGCAGTCCGCAGATCTATGGCTACACCTTC
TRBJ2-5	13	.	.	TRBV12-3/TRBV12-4	CASSFGGPETQYF	TGTGCCAGCAGTTTCGGGGGGCCGGAGACCCAGTACTTC
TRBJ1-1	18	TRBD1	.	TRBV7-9	CASSRPIDRGRGNTEAFF	TGTGCCAGCAGCCGCCCGATTGACAGGGGACGAGGGAACACTGAAGCTTTCTTT
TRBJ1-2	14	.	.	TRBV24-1	CATPYSFFNYGYTF	TGTGCCACCCCTTATTCCTTTTTTAACTATGGCTACACCTTC
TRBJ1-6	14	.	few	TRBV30	CAWSGTVWDSPLHF	TGTGCCTGGAGTGGGACAGTTTGGGATTCACCCCTCCACTTT
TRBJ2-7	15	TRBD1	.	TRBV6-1	CASSEVRGPVYEQYF	TGTGCCAGCAGTGAAGTCAGGGGGCCCGTCTACGAGCAGTACTTC
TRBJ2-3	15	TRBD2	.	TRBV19	CASSRLAGFTDTQYF	TGTGCCAGTAGTCGACTAGCGGGATTCACAGATACGCAGTATTTT
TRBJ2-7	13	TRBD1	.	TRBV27	CASRQGAGNEQYF	TGTGCCAGTAGACAGGGGGCTGGTAACGAGCAGTACTTC
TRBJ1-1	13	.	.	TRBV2	CASSGHMNTEAFF	TGTGCCAGCAGTGGACACATGAACACTGAAGCTTTCTTT
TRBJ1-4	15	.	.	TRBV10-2	CASSETTGANEKLFF	TGCGCCAGCAGTGAGACAACAGGCGCTAATGAAAAACTGTTTTTT
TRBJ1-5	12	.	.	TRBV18	CASSDTVQPQHF	TGTGCCAGCTCAGATACAGTTCAGCCCCAGCATTTT
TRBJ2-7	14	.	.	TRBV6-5	CASSYIRGSYEQYF	TGTGCCAGCAGTTACATCCGGGGTTCCTACGAGCAGTACTTC
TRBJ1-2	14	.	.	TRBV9	CASSVARGAYGYTF	TGTGCCAGCAGCGTAGCGCGGGGTGCCTATGGCTACACCTTC
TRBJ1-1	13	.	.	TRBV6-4	CASSDSWNTEAFF	TGTGCCAGCAGTGACTCCTGGAACACTGAAGCTTTCTTT
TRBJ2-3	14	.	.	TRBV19	CASSTLPEGLTQYF	TGTGCCAGTAGTACCCTACCTGAGGGCCTTACGCAGTATTTT
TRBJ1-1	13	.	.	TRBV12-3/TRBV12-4	CASSVGVNTEAFF	TGTGCCAGCAGCGTCGGAGTGAACACTGAAGCTTTCTTT
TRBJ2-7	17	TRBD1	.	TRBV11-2	CASSFQGGRDRGGYRYF	TGTGCCAGCAGCTTCCAAGGGGGCCGTGATCGAGGCGGCTACCGGTACTTC
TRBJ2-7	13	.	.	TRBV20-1	CSASFLQTYEQYF	TGCAGTGCTAGTTTTCTCCAGACCTACGAGCAGTACTTC
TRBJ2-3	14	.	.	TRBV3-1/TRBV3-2	CASSEGRASDTQYF	TGTGCCAGCAGCGAAGGGCGGGCCTCAGATACGCAGTATTTT
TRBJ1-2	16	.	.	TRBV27	CASSWGSSGKNYGYTF	TGTGCCAGCAGCTGGGGATCCTCAGGGAAGAACTATGGCTACACCTTC
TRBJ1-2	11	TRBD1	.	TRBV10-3	CAISDGQGGVF	TGTGCCATCAGTGATGGACAGGGTGGAGTCTTC
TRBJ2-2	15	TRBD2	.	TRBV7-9	CASRRTSGNTGELFF	TGTGCCAGCAGGCGGACTAGCGGTAACACCGGGGAGCTGTTTTTT
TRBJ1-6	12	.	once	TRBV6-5	CASTTGSRALHF	TGTGCCAGCACCACAGGGTCTAGGGCCCTCCACTTT
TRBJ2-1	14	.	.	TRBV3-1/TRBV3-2	CASSQDPGPNEQFF	TGTGCCAGCAGCCAAGATCCAGGGCCGAATGAGCAGTTCTTC